This is a list of T cell receptor beta chains from one sample in a study of regulatory T cells in long-lasting Graves disease. TCRdb recomputed calls from the multiplex PCR reads with MiXCR, one row per CDR3 protein. This table has more than 300,000 distinct CDR3 sequences, about 20% appearing once. The source was peripheral blood mononuclear cells (PBMCs), collected when the disease was refractory, from a patient treated with antithyroid drugs. These receptors all stem from a female donor with Graves disease. The conserved cysteine and the conserved F or W are not part of the CDR3 here. The D gene is left open where the match is weak.

>NA|TRBV30|TRBJ2-3
AWVGTSSRTDTQY
>NA|TRBV5-1|TRBJ2-7
ASSLLWARPAYEQY
>TRBD2|TRBV20-1|TRBJ2-5
SATVAAGTQETQY
>NA|TRBV30|TRBJ2-1
AWTGYNEQF
>NA|TRBV24-1|TRBJ2-2
ATSDLGPDTGELF
>TRBD1|TRBV7-2|TRBJ1-3
ASRGTVSGNTIY
>NA|TRBV29-1|TRBJ1-1
SVEKTMNTEAF
>NA|TRBV7-3|TRBJ1-1
ASSQTGGNTEAF
>TRBD2|TRBV9|TRBJ2-3
ASSGSSGSGDTQY
>NA|TRBV10-3|TRBJ2-7
AISGSQGRGAYEQY
>NA|TRBV25-1|TRBJ1-2
ASTGERDYGYT
>NA|TRBV19|TRBJ1-5
ASSRLDPSNQPQH
>NA|TRBV7-6|TRBJ2-6
ASSLGEISGANVLT
>NA|TRBV24-1|TRBJ2-6
ATRGSGANVLT
>NA|TRBV20-1|TRBJ2-7
SARAGSTPTYEQY
>NA|TRBV13|TRBJ1-6
ASSSASGASPLH
>NA|TRBV11-3|TRBJ1-2
ASSQAPSYGYT
>NA|TRBV10-2|TRBJ1-1
ASSESRAGTEAF
>NA|TRBV6-1|TRBJ1-6
ASSEFRSSPLH
>TRBD1|TRBV18|TRBJ1-6
ASSQAGTGNNSPLH
>TRBD2|TRBV2|NA
ASSEAAGGPGEQF
>TRBD1|TRBV12-5|TRBJ1-3
ASGPGQVAGNTIY
>NA|TRBV6-5|TRBJ1-1
ASSYSLNAVNIEAF
>TRBD1|TRBV3-1|TRBJ2-2
ASSRQGLGELF
>NA|TRBV29-1|TRBJ2-7
SELYGEQY
>TRBD1|TRBV11-2|TRBJ1-4
ASSPRTGREKLF
>NA|TRBV11-2|TRBJ2-7
ASSPLMGPFYEQY
>NA|TRBV28|TRBJ1-1
ASSSRAPGETEAF
>TRBD2|TRBV12-3/TRBV12-4|TRBJ2-2
ASRQGLAKAGELF
>TRBD2|TRBV28|TRBJ2-7
ASRSSGRALQQY
>TRBD1|TRBV2|TRBJ1-2
ASSADRAAAGYT
>TRBD1|TRBV7-2|TRBJ2-7
ASSFQGQAVYEQY
>NA|TRBV18|TRBJ2-7
ASSPSPCNEQY
>TRBD1|TRBV30|TRBJ2-7
AWQQGVSYEQY
>NA|TRBV6-2/TRBV6-3|TRBJ2-7
ASSEKGEQY
>NA|TRBV24-1|TRBJ1-2
ATSDGTTYGYT
>NA|TRBV6-9|TRBJ2-1
ASSYRLEQF
>NA|TRBV4-1|TRBJ2-7
ASSQEGASYEQY
>TRBD1|TRBV29-1|TRBJ2-7
SVRDHRGNEQY
>TRBD1|TRBV28|TRBJ1-5
ASSLGDRVVVQPQH
>TRBD1|TRBV2|TRBJ2-7
ASSEPGTGDYEQY
>TRBD1|TRBV3-1|TRBJ2-5
ASSPGDRSGETQY
>NA|TRBV28|TRBJ2-1
ASTRGGSYNEQF
>NA|TRBV28|TRBJ1-5
ASNRVRNQPQH
>NA|TRBV7-2|TRBJ1-6
ASSFSRQNSPLH